What follows describes a single T cell receptor beta chain. Its antigen is as yet unknown. Profiled with immunoSEQ multiplex PCR; TCRdb holds only in-frame clones, not every one. The table includes over 2 million clones, under 95% detected once. This sample was included in a study of shared clonotypes between healthy human individuals. The investigators split CD4+ cells into a CD45RA+ naive subset and a CD45RA-negative memory subset. General study points: A limitation of the genetic and exposure-history diversity represented arose from few donors. Lower generation probabilities were found for non-shared clonotypes than for those shared by all four donors. Incomplete sequencing of sorted subsets was indicated by rarefaction despite large depth.

This CDR3 contains 14 residues. Trimming removed 7 bases from V and 6 bases from J, with 18 bases in between. The germline V gene encodes CDR1 MNHEY and CDR2 SVGAGI. This rearrangement joins TRBV6-5 to TRBJ2-5, with D tentatively TRBD2 (7 bases). The material sequenced was naive CD4+ T cells from PBMCs. Regarding subset: CD45RA+ positively selected. The source is a man aged 18 to 30 in good health. Some clones in this sample may be carry-over from other donors' samples. The CDR3 loop reads CASTRGGPGKTQYF. DNA of the CDR3: TGTGCCAGCACTAGGGGGGGTCCGGGAAAGACCCAGTACTTC.